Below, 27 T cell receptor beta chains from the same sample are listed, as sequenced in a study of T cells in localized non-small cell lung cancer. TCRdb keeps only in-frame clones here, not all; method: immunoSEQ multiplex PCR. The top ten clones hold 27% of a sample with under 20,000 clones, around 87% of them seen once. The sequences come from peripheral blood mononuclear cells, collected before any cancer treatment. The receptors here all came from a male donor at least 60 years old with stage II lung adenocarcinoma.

The CDR3 coding sequence is TGCGCCAGCACTACCGGTGGGGCTAGTGAGACCCAGTACTTC. Translating it yields CASTTGGASETQYF. The rearrangement uses TRBV5-1 and TRBJ2-5; weak D call: TRBD1 (5 bases). The CDR3 sequence is 14 residues long. The V end lost 6 bases, the J end lost 5 bases, and 17 bases lay between the germline ends. In germline, CDR1 is SGHRS, CDR2 YFSETQ.

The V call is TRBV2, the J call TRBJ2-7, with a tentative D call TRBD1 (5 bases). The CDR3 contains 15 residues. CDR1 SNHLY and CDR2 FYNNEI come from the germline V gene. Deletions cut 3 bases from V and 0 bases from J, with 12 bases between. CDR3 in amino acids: CASSDTDMDSYEQYF. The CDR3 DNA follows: TGTGCCAGCAGTGACACGGACATGGACTCCTACGAGCAGTACTTC.

In DNA form, the CDR3 reads TGCGCCAGCAAGAGTAGGGCAGGGGCAGCAGATACGCAGTATTTT. Translated, it gives CASKSRAGAADTQYF. This chain uses TRBV5-1 with TRBJ2-3, with D perhaps matching TRBD1 (6 bases). CDR1 and CDR2 (germline): SGHRS, YFSETQ. The V gene lost 6 bases and the J gene lost 4 bases, with 18 bases spanning the gap. This CDR3 comprises 15 residues.

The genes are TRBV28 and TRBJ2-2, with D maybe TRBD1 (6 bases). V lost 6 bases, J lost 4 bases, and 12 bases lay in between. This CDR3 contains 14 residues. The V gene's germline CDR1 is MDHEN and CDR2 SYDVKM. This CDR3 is CASSPRGGTGELFF. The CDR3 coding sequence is TGTGCCAGCAGCCCCAGGGGCGGCACCGGGGAGCTGTTTTTT.

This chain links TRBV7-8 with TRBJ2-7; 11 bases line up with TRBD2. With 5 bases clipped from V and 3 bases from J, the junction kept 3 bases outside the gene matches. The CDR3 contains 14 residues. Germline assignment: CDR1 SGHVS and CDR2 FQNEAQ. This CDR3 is CASSPGTSGYEQYF. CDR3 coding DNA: TGTGCCAGCAGCCCCGGGACTAGCGGCTACGAGCAGTACTTC.

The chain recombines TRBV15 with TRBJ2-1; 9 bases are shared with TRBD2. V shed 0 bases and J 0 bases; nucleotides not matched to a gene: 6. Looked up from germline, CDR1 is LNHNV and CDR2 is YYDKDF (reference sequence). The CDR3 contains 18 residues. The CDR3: CATSRDQSSGSSYNEQFF. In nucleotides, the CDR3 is TGTGCCACCAGCAGAGATCAGAGTAGCGGGAGCTCCTACAATGAGCAGTTCTTC.

As DNA, the CDR3 is TGTGCCAGCAGCCGCTTCCAGCAGAACTATGGCTACACCTTC. Translation gives CASSRFQQNYGYTF. The chain carries TRBV5-6 and TRBJ1-2; D unresolved. Germline V gene data show CDR1 as SGHDT and CDR2 as YYEEEE. Trimming removed 4 bases at V and 2 bases at J, with 12 bases between. This CDR3 comprises 14 residues.

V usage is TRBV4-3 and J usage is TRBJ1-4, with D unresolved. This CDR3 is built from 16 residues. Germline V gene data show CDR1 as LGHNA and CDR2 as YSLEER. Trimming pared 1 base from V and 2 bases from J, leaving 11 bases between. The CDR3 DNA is TGCGCCAGCAGCCAAGGGATCAGACCGACTAATGAAAAACTGTTTTTT. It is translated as CASSQGIRPTNEKLFF.

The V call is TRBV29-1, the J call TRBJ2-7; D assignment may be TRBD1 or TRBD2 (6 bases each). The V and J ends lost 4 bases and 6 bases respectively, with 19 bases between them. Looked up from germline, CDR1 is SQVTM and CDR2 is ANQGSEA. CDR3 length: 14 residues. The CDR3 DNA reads TGCAGCGTTGGGACACGGAGGGTAGGGGGCGAGCAGTACTTC. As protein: CSVGTRRVGGEQYF.

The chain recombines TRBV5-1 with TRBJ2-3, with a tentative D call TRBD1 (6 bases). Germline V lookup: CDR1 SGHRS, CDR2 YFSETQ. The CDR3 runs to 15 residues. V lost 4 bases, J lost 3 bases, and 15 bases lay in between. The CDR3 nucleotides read TGCGCCAGCAGCCCGGAAACTAGGGGGACAGATACGCAGTATTTT. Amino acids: CASSPETRGTDTQYF.

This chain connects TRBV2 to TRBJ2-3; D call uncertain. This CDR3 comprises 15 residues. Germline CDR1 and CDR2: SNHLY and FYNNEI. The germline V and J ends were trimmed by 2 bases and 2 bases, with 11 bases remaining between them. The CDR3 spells CASSETQDITDTQYF. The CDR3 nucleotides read TGTGCCAGCAGTGAAACCCAGGATATCACAGATACGCAGTATTTT. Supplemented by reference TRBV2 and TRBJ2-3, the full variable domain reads EPEVTQTPSHQVTQMGQEVILRCVPISNHLYFYWYRQILGQKVEFLVSFYNNEISEKSEIFDDQFSVERPDGSNFTLKIRSTKLEDSAMYFCASSETQDITDTQYFGPGTRLTVL.

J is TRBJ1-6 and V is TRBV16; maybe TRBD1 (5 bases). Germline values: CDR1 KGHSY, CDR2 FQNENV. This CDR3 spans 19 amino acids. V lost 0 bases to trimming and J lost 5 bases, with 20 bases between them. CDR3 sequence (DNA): TGTGCCAGCAGCCAATCGCCCGGCAGGGTTCAAAGGGATAATTCACCCCTCCACTTT. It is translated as CASSQSPGRVQRDNSPLHF.

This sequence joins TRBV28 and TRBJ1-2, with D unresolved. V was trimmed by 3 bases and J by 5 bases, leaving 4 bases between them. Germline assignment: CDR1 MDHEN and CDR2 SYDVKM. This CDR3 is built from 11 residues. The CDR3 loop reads CASSFRYGYTF. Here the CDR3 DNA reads TGTGCCAGCAGTTTCCGTTATGGCTACACCTTC.

The CDR3 nucleotides read TGTGCCAGCAGCCTAGAGGGGGGCCCGGAGCTGTTTTTT. As protein: CASSLEGGPELFF. The gene calls are TRBV7-9 and TRBJ2-2; the D call may be TRBD1 or TRBD2 (6 bases each). Germline CDR1 and CDR2: SEHNR and FQNEAQ (reference sequence). Trimming removed 5 bases at V and 10 bases at J, with 14 bases between. The CDR3 is made up of 13 amino acids.

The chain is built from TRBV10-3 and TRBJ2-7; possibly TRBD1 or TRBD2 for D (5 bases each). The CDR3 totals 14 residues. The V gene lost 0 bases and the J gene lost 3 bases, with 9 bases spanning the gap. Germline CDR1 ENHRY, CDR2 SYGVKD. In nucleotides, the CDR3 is TGTGCCATCAGTGAGTCCGGGGCGTACTACGAGCAGTACTTC. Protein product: CAISESGAYYEQYF.

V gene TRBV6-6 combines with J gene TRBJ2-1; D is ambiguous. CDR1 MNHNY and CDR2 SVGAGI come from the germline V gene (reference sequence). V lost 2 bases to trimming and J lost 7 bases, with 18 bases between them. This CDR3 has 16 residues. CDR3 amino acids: CASSYTTGPQVNEQFF. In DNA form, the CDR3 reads TGTGCCAGCAGTTACACAACCGGACCCCAGGTAAATGAGCAGTTCTTC.

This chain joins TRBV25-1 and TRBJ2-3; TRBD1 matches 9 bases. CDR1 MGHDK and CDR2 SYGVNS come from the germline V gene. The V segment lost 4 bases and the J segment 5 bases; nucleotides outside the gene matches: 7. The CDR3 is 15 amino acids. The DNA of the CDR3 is TGTGCCAGCAGTGCCCGGGACAGGGTGGGAGATACGCAGTATTTT. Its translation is CASSARDRVGDTQYF.

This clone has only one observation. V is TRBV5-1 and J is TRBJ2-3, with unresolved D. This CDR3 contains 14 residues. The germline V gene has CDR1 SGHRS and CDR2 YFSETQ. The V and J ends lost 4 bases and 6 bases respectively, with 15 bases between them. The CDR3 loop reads CASSRRTSADTQYF. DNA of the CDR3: TGCGCCAGCAGCCGAAGGACCTCCGCGGATACGCAGTATTTT.

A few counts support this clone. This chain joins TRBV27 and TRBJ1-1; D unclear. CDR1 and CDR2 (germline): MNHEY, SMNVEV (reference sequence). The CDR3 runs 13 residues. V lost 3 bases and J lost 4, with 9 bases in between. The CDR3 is CASSFLGGTEAFF. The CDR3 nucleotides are TGTGCCAGCAGTTTTTTAGGAGGCACTGAAGCTTTCTTT.

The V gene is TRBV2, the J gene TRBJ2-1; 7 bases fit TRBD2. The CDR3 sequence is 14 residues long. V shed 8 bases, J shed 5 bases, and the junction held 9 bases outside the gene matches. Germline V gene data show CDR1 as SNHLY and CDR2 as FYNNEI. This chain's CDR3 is CASPGGELNNEQFF. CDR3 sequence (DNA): TGTGCCAGCCCGGGGGGAGAGTTAAACAATGAGCAGTTCTTC. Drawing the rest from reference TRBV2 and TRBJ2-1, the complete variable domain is EPEVTQTPSHQVTQMGQEVILRCVPISNHLYFYWYRQILGQKVEFLVSFYNNEISEKSEIFDDQFSVERPDGSNFTLKIRSTKLEDSAMYFCASPGGELNNEQFFGPGTRLTVL.

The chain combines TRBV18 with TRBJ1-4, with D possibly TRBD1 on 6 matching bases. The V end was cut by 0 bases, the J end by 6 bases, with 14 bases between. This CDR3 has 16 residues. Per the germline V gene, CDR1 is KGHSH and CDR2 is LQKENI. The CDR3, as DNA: TGTGCCAGCTCACCACCCTTACGGCGACAGGATGAAAAACTGTTTTTT. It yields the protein CASSPPLRRQDEKLFF. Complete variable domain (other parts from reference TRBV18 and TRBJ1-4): NAGVMQNPRHLVRRRGQEARLRCSPMKGHSHVYWYRQLPEEGLKFMVYLQKENIIDESGMPKERFSAEFPKEGPSILRIQQVVRGDSAAYFCASSPPLRRQDEKLFFGSGTQLSVL.

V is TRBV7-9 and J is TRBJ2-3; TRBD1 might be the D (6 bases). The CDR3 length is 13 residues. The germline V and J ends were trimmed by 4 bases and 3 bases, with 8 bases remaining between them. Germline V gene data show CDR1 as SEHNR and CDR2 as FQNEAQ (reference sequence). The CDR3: CASSSGQTDTQYF. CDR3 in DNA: TGTGCCAGCAGCTCCGGACAGACAGATACGCAGTATTTT.

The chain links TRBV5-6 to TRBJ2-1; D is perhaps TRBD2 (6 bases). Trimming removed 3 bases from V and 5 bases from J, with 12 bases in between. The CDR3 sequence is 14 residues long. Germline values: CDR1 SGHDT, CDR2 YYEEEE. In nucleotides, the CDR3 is TGTGCCAGCAGCTCCCCGGGACTGAACAATGAGCAGTTCTTC. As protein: CASSSPGLNNEQFF.

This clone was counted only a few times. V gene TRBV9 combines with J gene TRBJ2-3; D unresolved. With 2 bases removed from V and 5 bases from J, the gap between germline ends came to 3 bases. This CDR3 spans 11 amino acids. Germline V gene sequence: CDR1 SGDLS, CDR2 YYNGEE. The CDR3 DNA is TGTGCCAGCAGCGTTGGAGATACGCAGTATTTT. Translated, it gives CASSVGDTQYF.

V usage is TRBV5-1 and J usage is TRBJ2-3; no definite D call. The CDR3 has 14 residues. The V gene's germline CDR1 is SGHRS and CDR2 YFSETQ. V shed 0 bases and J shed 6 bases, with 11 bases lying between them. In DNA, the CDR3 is TGCGCCAGCAGCTTGGGGACGACGCCGGATACGCAGTATTTT. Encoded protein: CASSLGTTPDTQYF.

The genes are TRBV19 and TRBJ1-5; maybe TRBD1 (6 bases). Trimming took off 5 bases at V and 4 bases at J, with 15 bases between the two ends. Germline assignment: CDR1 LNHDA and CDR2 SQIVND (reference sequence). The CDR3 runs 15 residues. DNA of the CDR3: TGTGCCAGTAGTGCTTACAGGGATGGTAATCAGCCCCAGCATTTT. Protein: CASSAYRDGNQPQHF.

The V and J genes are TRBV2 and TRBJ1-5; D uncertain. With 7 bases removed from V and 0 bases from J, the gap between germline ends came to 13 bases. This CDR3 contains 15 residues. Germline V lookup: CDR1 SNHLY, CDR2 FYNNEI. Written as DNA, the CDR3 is TGTGCCAGCACTACCAGACGGGGTAGCAATCAGCCCCAGCATTTT. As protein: CASTTRRGSNQPQHF.